This T cell receptor (beta chain) was found in a study of shared clonotypes between healthy human individuals. Broader study findings: Clonotype sharing among donors likely depends on sequencing depth.

Concerning this clone: Its antigen is not known.

Germline V gene sequence: CDR1 SEHNR, CDR2 FQNEAQ (reference sequence). The CDR3 contains 12 residues. V shed 5 bases and J shed 9 bases, with 12 bases lying between them. In the original analysis: ImmunoSEQ junction-only sequences lacked quality scores, so their filtering differed. Sequenced by immunoSEQ multiplex PCR; TCRdb stores in-frame clones only, minus some. V and J calls and clone size are copied from that table; D and trimming were computed from the DNA. The data hold about 530,000 clones, with 60% to 80% observed a single time. The specimen was PBMCs. The chain combines TRBV7-9 with TRBJ2-3, with D maybe TRBD1 (6 bases). The sequence was collected from a woman between 35 and 50 years old in good health. Some clones in this sample may be carry-over from other donors' samples. The CDR3 region has the DNA TGTGCCAGCAGCCAAAGACAGGAGACGCAGTATTTT. Its translation is CASSQRQETQYF.